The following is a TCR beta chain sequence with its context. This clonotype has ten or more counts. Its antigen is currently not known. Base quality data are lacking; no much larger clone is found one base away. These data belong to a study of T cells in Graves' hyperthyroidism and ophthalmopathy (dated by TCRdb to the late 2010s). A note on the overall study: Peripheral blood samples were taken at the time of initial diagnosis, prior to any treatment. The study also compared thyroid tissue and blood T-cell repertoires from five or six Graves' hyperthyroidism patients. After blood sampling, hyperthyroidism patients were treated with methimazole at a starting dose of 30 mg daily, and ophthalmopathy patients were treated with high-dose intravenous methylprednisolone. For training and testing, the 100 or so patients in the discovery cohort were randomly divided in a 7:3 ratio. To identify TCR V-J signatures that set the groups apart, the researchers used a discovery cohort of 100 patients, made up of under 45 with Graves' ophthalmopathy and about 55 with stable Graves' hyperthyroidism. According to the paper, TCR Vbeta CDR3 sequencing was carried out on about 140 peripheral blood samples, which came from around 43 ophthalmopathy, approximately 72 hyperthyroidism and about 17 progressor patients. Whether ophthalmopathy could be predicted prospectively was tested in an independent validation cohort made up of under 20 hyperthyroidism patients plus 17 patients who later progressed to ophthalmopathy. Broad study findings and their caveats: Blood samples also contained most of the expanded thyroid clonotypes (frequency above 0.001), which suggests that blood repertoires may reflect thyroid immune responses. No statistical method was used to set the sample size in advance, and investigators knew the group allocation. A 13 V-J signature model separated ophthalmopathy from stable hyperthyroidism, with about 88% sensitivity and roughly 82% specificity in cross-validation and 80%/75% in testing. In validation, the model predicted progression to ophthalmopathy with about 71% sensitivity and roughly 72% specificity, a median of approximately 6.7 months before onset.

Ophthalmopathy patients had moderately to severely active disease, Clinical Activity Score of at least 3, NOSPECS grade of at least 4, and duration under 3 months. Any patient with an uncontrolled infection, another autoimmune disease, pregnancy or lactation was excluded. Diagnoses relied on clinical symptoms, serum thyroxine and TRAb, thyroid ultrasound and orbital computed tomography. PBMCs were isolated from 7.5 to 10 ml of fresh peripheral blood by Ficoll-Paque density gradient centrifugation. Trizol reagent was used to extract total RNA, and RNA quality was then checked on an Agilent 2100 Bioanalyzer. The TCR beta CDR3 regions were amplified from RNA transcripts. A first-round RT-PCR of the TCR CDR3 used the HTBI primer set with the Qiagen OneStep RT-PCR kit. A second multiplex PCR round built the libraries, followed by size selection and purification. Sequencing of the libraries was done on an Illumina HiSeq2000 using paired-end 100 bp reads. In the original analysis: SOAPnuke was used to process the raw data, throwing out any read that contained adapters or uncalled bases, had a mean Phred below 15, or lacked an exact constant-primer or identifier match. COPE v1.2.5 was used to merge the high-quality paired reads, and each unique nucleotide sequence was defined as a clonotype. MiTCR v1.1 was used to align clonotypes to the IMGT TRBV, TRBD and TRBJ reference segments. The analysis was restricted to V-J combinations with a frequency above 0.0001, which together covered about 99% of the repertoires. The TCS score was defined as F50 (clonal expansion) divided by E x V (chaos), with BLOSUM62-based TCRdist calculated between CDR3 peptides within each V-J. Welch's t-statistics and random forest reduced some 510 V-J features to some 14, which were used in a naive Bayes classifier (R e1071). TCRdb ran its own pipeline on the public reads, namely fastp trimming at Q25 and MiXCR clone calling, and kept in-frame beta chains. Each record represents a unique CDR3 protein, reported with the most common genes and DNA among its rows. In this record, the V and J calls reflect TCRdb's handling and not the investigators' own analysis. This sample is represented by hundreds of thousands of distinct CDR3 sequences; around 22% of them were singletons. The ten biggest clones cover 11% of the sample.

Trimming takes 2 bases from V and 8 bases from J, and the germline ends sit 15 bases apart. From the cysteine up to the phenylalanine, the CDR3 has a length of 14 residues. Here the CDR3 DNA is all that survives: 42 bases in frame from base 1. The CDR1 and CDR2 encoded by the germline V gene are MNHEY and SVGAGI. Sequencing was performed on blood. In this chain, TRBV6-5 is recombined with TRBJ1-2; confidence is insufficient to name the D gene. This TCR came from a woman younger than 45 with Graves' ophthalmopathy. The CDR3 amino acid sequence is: CASSYRDLDLGYTF. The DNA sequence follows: TGTGCCAGCAGTTACCGCGACTTGGATCTCGGCTACACCTTC.